The source of this T cell receptor beta chain is a study of T cell changes during pregnancy in multiple sclerosis. CDR3 length: 15 amino acids. J was trimmed by 8 bases and V by 5 bases; bases with no gene match: 12. The V gene's germline CDR1 is MNHEY and CDR2 SMNVEV (reference sequence). This clone showed up just once. Some clones are missing from TCRdb's copy, which holds only in-frame ones; the method was immunoSEQ multiplex PCR. The table has more than 85,000 clones, approximately 95% seen once. This clonotype was obtained from a female donor in good health, enrolled as a control in a pregnancy study. The chain employs TRBV27 and TRBJ2-1; 7 nucleotides line up with TRBD2. The sequenced sample was peripheral blood, obtained after pregnancy. The CDR3 coding sequence is TGTGCCAGCAGTCCTACTAGCGCCACGGCTGATGAGCAGTTCTTC. Amino acid sequence: CASSPTSATADEQFF.